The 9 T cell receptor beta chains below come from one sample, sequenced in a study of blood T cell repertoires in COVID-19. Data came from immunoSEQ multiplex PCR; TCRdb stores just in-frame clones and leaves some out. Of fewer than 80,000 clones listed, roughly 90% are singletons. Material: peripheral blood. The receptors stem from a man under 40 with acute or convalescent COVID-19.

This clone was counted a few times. The CDR3: CASRDRGREQYF. The CDR3 DNA is TGTGCCAGCAGGGACAGGGGGCGCGAGCAGTACTTC. The chain links TRBV2 to TRBJ2-7, with TRBD1 matching 11 bases. The CDR3 consists of 12 residues. The junction had 1 base not matched to a gene; V was cut back by 6 bases and J by 6 bases. Per the germline V gene, CDR1 is SNHLY and CDR2 is FYNNEI. The full variable domain, its missing parts supplied by reference TRBV2 and TRBJ2-7, is EPEVTQTPSHQVTQMGQEVILRCVPISNHLYFYWYRQILGQKVEFLVSFYNNEISEKSEIFDDQFSVERPDGSNFTLKIRSTKLEDSAMYFCASRDRGREQYFGPGTRLTVT.

The CDR3 loop reads CATSRDGGQGTDTQYF. CDR3 DNA: TGTGCCACCAGCAGAGATGGGGGACAGGGAACAGATACGCAGTATTTT. The chain is built from TRBV15 and TRBJ2-3; 9 nucleotides agree with TRBD1. The ends lost 0 bases at V and 3 bases at J; junction bases unmatched: 4. CDR1 and CDR2 from the germline V gene are LNHNV and YYDKDF (reference sequence). There are 16 residues in the CDR3.

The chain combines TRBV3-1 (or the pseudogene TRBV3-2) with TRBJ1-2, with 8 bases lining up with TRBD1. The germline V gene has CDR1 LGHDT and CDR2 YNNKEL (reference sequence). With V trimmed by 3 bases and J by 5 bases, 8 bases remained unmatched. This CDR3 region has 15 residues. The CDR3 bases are TGTGCCAGCAGCCAGCCCGACAGGGGAAAATATGGCTACACCTTC. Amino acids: CASSQPDRGKYGYTF.

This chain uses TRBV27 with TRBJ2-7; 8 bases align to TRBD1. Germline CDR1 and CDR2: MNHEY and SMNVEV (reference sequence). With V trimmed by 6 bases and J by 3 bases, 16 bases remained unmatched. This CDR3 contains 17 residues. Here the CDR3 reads CASRPLQGAYTIYEQYF. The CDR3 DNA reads TGTGCCAGCAGACCCCTTCAGGGGGCCTATACGATCTACGAGCAGTACTTC.

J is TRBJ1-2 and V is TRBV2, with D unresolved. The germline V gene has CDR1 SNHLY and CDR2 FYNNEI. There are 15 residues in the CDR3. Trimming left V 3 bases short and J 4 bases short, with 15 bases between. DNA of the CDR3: TGTGCCAGCAGTGATTTCACGGGAGGGAGCTATGGCTACACCTTC. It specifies CASSDFTGGSYGYTF.

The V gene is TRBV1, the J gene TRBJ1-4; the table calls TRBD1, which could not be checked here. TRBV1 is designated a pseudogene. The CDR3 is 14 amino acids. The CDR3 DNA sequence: TGCACCAGCAGCGAACAGGGGGCGAATGAAAAACTGTTTTTT. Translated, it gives CTSSEQGANEKLFF.

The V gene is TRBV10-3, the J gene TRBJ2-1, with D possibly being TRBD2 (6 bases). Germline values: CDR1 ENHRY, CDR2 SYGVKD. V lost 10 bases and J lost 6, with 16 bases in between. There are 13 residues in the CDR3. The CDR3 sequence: CATGVGGPNEQFF. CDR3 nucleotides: TGTGCCACGGGGGTAGGCGGGCCCAATGAGCAGTTCTTC.

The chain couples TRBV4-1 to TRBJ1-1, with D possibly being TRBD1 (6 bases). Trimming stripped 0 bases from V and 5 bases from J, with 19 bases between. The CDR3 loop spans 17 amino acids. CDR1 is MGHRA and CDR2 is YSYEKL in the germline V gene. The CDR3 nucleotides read TGCGCCAGCAGCCAAGAAGGGGGGGGCAGCGTGAGGACTGAAGCTTTCTTT. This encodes CASSQEGGGSVRTEAFF.

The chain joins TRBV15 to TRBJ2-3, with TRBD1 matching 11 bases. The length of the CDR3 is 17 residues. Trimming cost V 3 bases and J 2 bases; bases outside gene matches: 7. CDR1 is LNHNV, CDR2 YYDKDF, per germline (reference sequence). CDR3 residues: CATSRDRGPPHTDTQYF. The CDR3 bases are TGTGCCACCAGCAGGGACAGGGGGCCCCCACACACAGATACGCAGTATTTT.